The 24 T cell receptor beta chains given below trace back to one sample, sequenced in a study of blood T cell repertoires in COVID-19. Assay used: immunoSEQ multiplex PCR; TCRdb lists only in-frame clones, some missing. The repertoire has 95,000 or so clones, around 87% of them found once; the top ten carry approximately 18%. Specimen: peripheral blood. Receptor source: a human donor in a cohort sampled during active COVID-19.

The genes are TRBV30 and TRBJ2-1; 8 bases align to TRBD2. CDR1 and CDR2 (germline): GTSNPN, SVGIG (reference sequence). The CDR3 is 15 amino acids. V was clipped by 5 bases and J by 4 bases; unmatched bases: 10. Written as DNA, the CDR3 is TGTGCCTGGGCCCGTCGGGGGGGGCAATACAATGAGCAGTTCTTC. This codes for CAWARRGGQYNEQFF. The full variable domain, completed using reference TRBV30 and TRBJ2-1, is SQTIHQWPATLVQPVGSPLSLECTVEGTSNPNLYWYRQAAGRGLQLLFYSVGIGQISSEVPQNLSASRPQDRQFILSSKKLLLSDSGFYLCAWARRGGQYNEQFFGPGTRLTVL.

The V call is TRBV4-2, the J call TRBJ2-3; TRBD2 agrees at 15 bases. The CDR3 runs to 17 residues. Germline-derived CDR1 and CDR2 are LGHNA and YNFKEQ. The trim removed 4 bases at V and 2 bases at J, leaving 4 bases unmatched. DNA for the CDR3: TGTGCCAGCAGCCGACGGACTAGCGGGGGGGACACAGATACGCAGTATTTT. The encoded protein is CASSRRTSGGDTDTQYF.

The gene calls are TRBV29-1 and TRBJ1-1; no definite D call. In germline, CDR1 is SQVTM, CDR2 ANQGSEA. The CDR3 extends over 16 amino acids. V was pared by 0 bases and J by 4 bases, with 18 bases between. CDR3: CSVEDLPGVPGTEAFF. The CDR3 DNA reads TGCAGCGTTGAAGATCTTCCGGGAGTCCCAGGCACTGAAGCTTTCTTT.

This clone has more than one count but fewer than ten. This chain uses TRBV21-1 with TRBJ1-5; no DNA check was done on the table's D call, TRBD1. TRBV21-1 is given as a pseudogene. CDR3 length: 14 amino acids. In DNA, the CDR3 is TGTGCCAGCAGCAAAGTTGACAGGGGAAAACCCCAGCATTTT. Its translation is CASSKVDRGKPQHF.

For this clone: The sample holds other DNA sequences that translate to the same CDR3. This chain connects TRBV28 to TRBJ1-5; 8 nucleotides match TRBD1. CDR3 size: 14 residues. CDR1 and CDR2 (germline): MDHEN, SYDVKM. After removal of 3 bases from V and 7 bases from J, the junction contained 5 bases not matched to a gene. The CDR3 loop reads CASSFDRGRQPQHF. The CDR3 bases are TGTGCCAGCAGTTTCGACAGGGGACGACAGCCCCAGCATTTT.

The chain carries TRBV10-2 and TRBJ2-2; D call uncertain. V was clipped by 8 bases and J by 4 bases, with 8 bases between them. CDR1 WSHSY and CDR2 SAAADI come from the germline V gene. CDR3 size: 12 residues. The DNA of the CDR3 is TGCGCCAGCCGTGCCAGCACCGGGGAGCTGTTTTTT. Amino acids: CASRASTGELFF.

This clone is a singleton in its sample. This rearrangement joins TRBV7-9 to TRBJ2-3; perhaps TRBD1 as D (6 bases). The germline V and J ends were trimmed by 5 bases and 3 bases, with 9 bases remaining between them. This CDR3 region has 13 residues. Germline lookup yields CDR1 SEHNR and CDR2 FQNEAQ (reference sequence). CDR3 loop: CASSKQGTDTQYF. The CDR3 nucleotides read TGTGCCAGCAGCAAACAGGGTACAGATACGCAGTATTTT.

This chain links TRBV7-9 with TRBJ1-2, with 8 bases that match TRBD1. Per germline, CDR1 SEHNR and CDR2 FQNEAQ (reference sequence). V dropped 5 bases and J dropped 4; count of bases not matched to a gene: 15. CDR3 length: 17 amino acids. CDR3 sequence: CASSNLRDRPLLYGYTF. The CDR3, as DNA: TGTGCCAGCAGCAATCTCCGGGACAGGCCCCTCCTCTATGGCTACACCTTC.

The CDR3 DNA follows: TGTGCCAGCTGCGCCGGGACAAGTTACAATGAGCAGTTCTTC. It translates to CASCAGTSYNEQFF. The J gene is TRBJ2-1, the V gene TRBV6-5; the D gene is possibly TRBD1 (6 bases). Germline CDR1 and CDR2: MNHEY and SVGAGI. The CDR3 spans 14 residues. V was shortened by 8 bases and J by 4 bases, with 15 bases between the two germline ends.

This clone was picked up one time. The chain couples TRBV9 to TRBJ2-1; TRBD2 agrees at 9 bases. The J segment lost 10 bases and the V segment lost 0 bases, leaving 8 bases of the junction unmatched. There are 15 residues in the CDR3. Germline CDR1 reads SGDLS; CDR2 reads YYNGEE. CDR3 amino acids: CASSVVGGGAREQFF. For the CDR3, the DNA is TGTGCCAGCAGCGTAGTGGGCGGGGGGGCGCGAGAGCAGTTCTTC.

The chain links TRBV6-1 to TRBJ1-5, with a weak D call TRBD1 (6 bases). V was shortened by 1 base and J by 4 bases, with 11 bases between the two germline ends. The CDR3 spans 15 residues. Germline V lookup: CDR1 MNHNS, CDR2 SASEGT. The CDR3 region is CASSEDPGDNQPQHF. In DNA form, the CDR3 reads TGTGCCAGCAGTGAAGATCCAGGGGATAATCAGCCCCAGCATTTT.

The chain employs TRBV7-2 and TRBJ2-1, with 9 bases matching TRBD1. V lost 4 bases, J lost 2 bases, and 3 bases stayed unmatched. The germline gives CDR1 SGHTA, CDR2 FQGNSA. The CDR3 is made up of 15 amino acids. The CDR3 nucleotides read TGTGCCAGCAGCTCCGGACAGGGGACCTACAATGAGCAGTTCTTC. Translation: CASSSGQGTYNEQFF.

In its sample, this clone was seen once. This chain connects TRBV7-8 to TRBJ1-2; D is unclear. Germline assignment: CDR1 SGHVS and CDR2 FQNEAQ. The CDR3 loop spans 15 amino acids. The germline V and J ends were trimmed by 2 bases and 0 bases, with 10 bases remaining between them. DNA for the CDR3: TGTGCCAGCAGCTTATATGGGAGAACTAACTATGGCTACACCTTC. It is translated as CASSLYGRTNYGYTF.

This chain joins TRBV7-3 and TRBJ1-1; 9 bases align to TRBD1. Per the germline V gene, CDR1 is SGHTA and CDR2 is FQGTGA. The CDR3 spans 14 residues. V lost 6 bases, J lost 4 bases, and 6 bases stayed unmatched. This chain's CDR3 is CASSSGTGFTEAFF. For the CDR3, the DNA is TGTGCCAGCAGTTCTGGGACAGGGTTCACTGAAGCTTTCTTT. The whole variable domain, filled in from reference TRBV7-3 and TRBJ1-1, reads GAGVSQTPSNKVTEKGKYVELRCDPISGHTALYWYRQSLGQGPEFLIYFQGTGAADDSGLPNDRFFAVRPEGSVSTLKIQRTERGDSAVYLCASSSGTGFTEAFFGQGTRLTVV.

In its sample, this clone was seen once. The rearrangement joins TRBV11-2 to TRBJ2-5; 7 bases line up with TRBD1. Trimming cost V 0 bases and J 5 bases; bases outside gene matches: 0. Germline V gene data show CDR1 as SGHAT and CDR2 as FQNNGV. The CDR3 loop spans 13 amino acids. CDR3 loop: CASSLEQGETQYF. The CDR3 DNA sequence: TGTGCCAGCAGCTTAGAACAGGGGGAGACCCAGTACTTC.

This chain joins TRBV19 and TRBJ1-5; no clear D. Germline V gene data show CDR1 as LNHDA and CDR2 as SQIVND (reference sequence). Between the trimmed V and J ends, which lost 4 bases and 0 bases, there was a span of 7 bases. The length of the CDR3 is 14 residues. Here the CDR3 reads CASSTTYSNQPQHF. The DNA for the CDR3 is TGTGCCAGTAGTACCACATATAGCAATCAGCCCCAGCATTTT.

The chain uses TRBV7-9 and TRBJ2-4; D gene ambiguous. The CDR3 sequence is 14 residues long. Germline-derived CDR1 and CDR2 are SEHNR and FQNEAQ (reference sequence). V was trimmed by 5 bases and J by 9 bases, leaving 17 bases between them. CDR3 protein: CASSPSPPSGIQYF. In nucleotides, the CDR3 is TGTGCCAGCAGCCCTTCTCCGCCGTCCGGCATTCAGTACTTC.

This clone has a single count. The V and J genes are TRBV10-3 and TRBJ2-7; D might be TRBD2 (5 bases). Germline loops: CDR1 ENHRY, CDR2 SYGVKD. The CDR3 is 14 amino acids. V was cut by 1 base and J by 0 bases, with 7 bases left in between. CDR3 nucleotides: TGTGCCATCAGTGAGTGGACTGCCTCCTACGAGCAGTACTTC. Translated, it gives CAISEWTASYEQYF.

This clone appeared once. The chain recombines TRBV28 with TRBJ1-2, with 8 positions matching TRBD1. CDR1 MDHEN and CDR2 SYDVKM come from the germline V gene. After removal of 5 bases from V and 5 bases from J, the junction contained 1 base not matched to a gene. This CDR3 contains 12 residues. The CDR3 nucleotides read TGTGCCAGCAGTCGGACAGGGTATGGCTACACCTTC. Amino acid sequence: CASSRTGYGYTF.

The chain employs TRBV6-6 and TRBJ1-4; 8 bases map to TRBD1. There are 14 residues in the CDR3. The germline V gene has CDR1 MNHNY and CDR2 SVGAGI (reference sequence). J lost 6 bases, V lost 6 bases, and 6 bases had no gene match. The CDR3 region is CASRWTGKHEKLFF. The CDR3 region has the DNA TGTGCCAGCAGGTGGACAGGGAAACATGAAAAACTGTTTTTT.

CDR3 DNA sequence: TGTGCCAGCAGCTTAGTAGCGGGGGAGGGCTATGGCTACACCTTC. Translated: CASSLVAGEGYGYTF. The rearrangement uses TRBV7-2 and TRBJ1-2; D may be TRBD1 (5 bases). The CDR3 is made up of 15 amino acids. The V gene lost 1 base and the J gene lost 4 bases, with 13 bases spanning the gap. Germline V gives CDR1 SGHTA, CDR2 FQGNSA.

This clone appeared a few times. This chain connects TRBV3-1 (or the pseudogene TRBV3-2) to TRBJ1-1, with TRBD1 as a possible D gene (6 bases). Germline assignment: CDR1 LGHDT and CDR2 YNNKEL (reference sequence). The V end was cut by 0 bases, the J end by 4 bases, with 18 bases between. This CDR3 has 17 residues. The DNA for the CDR3 is TGTGCCAGCAGCCAAGATGGCACAGGGCCTGTCGGCACTGAAGCTTTCTTT. Protein: CASSQDGTGPVGTEAFF.

This chain connects TRBV12-3 or TRBV12-4 to TRBJ2-1; a possible D gene is TRBD2 (6 bases). V was trimmed by 8 bases and J by 6 bases, leaving 14 bases between them. CDR3 length: 13 amino acids. The CDR3 here is CASFSEGSNEQFF. In DNA, the CDR3 is TGTGCCAGCTTCTCGGAGGGGAGCAATGAGCAGTTCTTC.

Written as DNA, the CDR3 is TGTGCCAGCAAAAGGGACAGGTTTAAGAATTCACCCCTCCACTTT. Translation gives CASKRDRFKNSPLHF. The chain combines TRBV21-1 with TRBJ1-6; TRBD1 was called by the table and not checked on the DNA. TRBV21-1 is designated a pseudogene. The CDR3 consists of 15 residues.